This T cell receptor (beta chain) was identified during a study of blood T cell repertoires in COVID-19. Germline lookup yields CDR1 MDHEN and CDR2 SYDVKM. Trimming at V came to 7 bases and at J to 7 bases, leaving 5 bases not matched to a gene. The CDR3 has 14 amino acids. The assay was immunoSEQ multiplex PCR, and TCRdb's table has in-frame clones only and misses some. The sample holds approximately 52,000 clones, around nine tenths seen once. This receptor was taken from a human donor with active COVID-19. The donor label of this sample is uncertain. Sequences were obtained from peripheral blood. The V gene is TRBV28, the J gene TRBJ1-6; TRBD1 matches at 9 bases. The CDR3 loop reads CASTVGTGNSPLHF. CDR3 sequence (DNA): TGTGCCAGCACCGTAGGGACAGGGAATTCACCCCTCCACTTT.